This passage covers 23 T cell receptor beta chains from one sample sequenced in a study of CD8+CD57+ T cells in acquired aplastic anemia. Using genomic DNA as the template, TCR beta VDJ and CDR3 profiling was carried out. TCRdb redid the calling of the reads with MiXCR, one entry per CDR3 protein. This sample has approximately 220,000 distinct CDR3 sequences, with approximately 50% found just once. Those patients picked for sequencing had displayed CD8+CD57+ cell expansion on flow cytometry. The sequenced sample was sorted CD4+, CD8+, or CD8+CD57+ T cells (not recorded which) from PBMCs. These receptor sequences come from a human donor with aplastic anemia.

The rearrangement links TRBV20-1 to TRBJ1-1, with D possibly TRBD1 on 6 matching bases. Germline CDR1 DFQATT, CDR2 SNEGSKA (reference sequence). The CDR3 is 12 amino acids. The CDR3 sequence is CSTIGGNTEAFF. The CDR3 coding sequence is TGCAGCACTATAGGGGGAAACACTGAAGCTTTCTTT.

This clonotype occurred many times. CDR3 nucleotides: TGTGCCAGCAGCCAAGTTTTGGGATATGGCTACACCTTC. It codes for CASSQVLGYGYTF. The chain carries TRBV14 and TRBJ1-2, with unresolved D. V lost 1 base to trimming and J lost 5 bases, with 8 bases between them. The germline V gene encodes CDR1 SGHDN and CDR2 FVKESK. The CDR3 has 13 residues.

Of note for this clonotype: A read error may explain this, as a much larger clone is one base away. V usage is TRBV12-3 or TRBV12-4 and J usage is TRBJ2-1; D unresolved. The CDR3 is made up of 9 amino acids. CDR3 amino acids: CASSPGELF. DNA for the CDR3: TGTGCCAGCAGCCCGGGTGAGCTCTTC.

This clonotype was recorded at least ten times. V is TRBV10-1 and J is TRBJ1-1; D is unresolved. Per the germline V gene, CDR1 is WNHNN and CDR2 is SYGVQD (reference sequence). Trimming took 5 bases from V and 0 from J, leaving 13 bases between them. CDR3 length: 15 residues. CDR3 DNA sequence: TGCGCCAGCAGTTCAGGCAGTTTCTTGAACACTGAAGCTTTCTTT. Amino acid sequence: CASSSGSFLNTEAFF.

This clonotype was seen at least ten times. The CDR3 region has the DNA TGTGCCAGCAGCCGGACAGGGACATTCTCCTACGAGCAGTACTTC. This encodes CASSRTGTFSYEQYF. The chain links TRBV5-4 to TRBJ2-7; 8 nucleotides agree with TRBD1. V shed 4 bases and J 0 bases; nucleotides not matched to a gene: 6. The CDR3 is 15 residues long. Per germline, CDR1 SGHNT and CDR2 YYREEE (reference sequence).

V and J are TRBV5-1 and TRBJ2-7; TRBD1 aligns across 8 bases. Germline lookup yields CDR1 SGHRS and CDR2 YFSETQ. CDR3 length: 14 residues. V was clipped by 4 bases and J by 2 bases; unmatched bases: 5. The CDR3 nucleotides are TGCGCCAGCAGCGGGACAGGTCCACCCTACGAGCAGTACTTC. Translation: CASSGTGPPYEQYF.

This clonotype was counted once. The chain joins TRBV7-9 to TRBJ2-3; D gene unclear. Germline V CDR1 and CDR2: SEHNR, FQNEAQ (reference sequence). The CDR3 extends over 15 amino acids. V shed 4 bases and J shed 4 bases, with 15 bases lying between them. CDR3 amino acids: CASSSGRSGPDTQYF. The CDR3 bases are TGTGCCAGCAGCTCCGGGCGATCAGGCCCAGATACGCAGTATTTT.

This clonotype was counted many times. V is TRBV7-9 and J is TRBJ1-1; possibly TRBD1 for D (5 bases). V was trimmed by 7 bases and J by 7 bases, leaving 16 bases between them. This CDR3 has 13 amino acids. Germline V CDR1 and CDR2: SEHNR, FQNEAQ (reference sequence). The CDR3 spells CASTLGAGNEAFF. CDR3 bases: TGTGCCAGCACCCTAGGGGCGGGAAATGAAGCTTTCTTT.

About this clonotype itself: One junction end disagrees with the germline gene, perhaps due to a read error. This chain connects TRBV7-9 to TRBJ2-1, with D perhaps matching TRBD1 (5 bases). CDR1 is SEHNR and CDR2 is FQNEAQ in the germline V gene (reference sequence). This CDR3 comprises 12 residues. CDR3: CASSLTGMNGHF. DNA of the CDR3: TGTGCCAGCAGCTTAACGGGCATGAACGGACACTTC.

The chain combines TRBV12-3 or TRBV12-4 with TRBJ1-1, with D perhaps TRBD1 (5 bases). The V end was cut by 6 bases, the J end by 1 base, with 9 bases between. The CDR3 runs 13 residues. As DNA, the CDR3 is TGTGCCAGCAGAGAGCAGGGGAACACTGAAGCTTTCTTT. Translated: CASREQGNTEAFF.

The sample holds many counts of this clonotype. The chain links TRBV5-6 to TRBJ2-2; D is uncertain. The length of the CDR3 is 14 residues. V was pared by 2 bases and J by 6 bases, with 11 bases between. The germline gives CDR1 SGHDT, CDR2 YYEEEE. The chain's CDR3 is CASSLSLYPGELFF. The CDR3 region has the DNA TGTGCCAGCAGCTTATCGTTGTATCCCGGGGAGCTGTTTTTT. Together with reference TRBV5-6 and TRBJ2-2, the CDR3 gives the full variable domain: DAGVTQSPTHLIKTRGQQVTLRCSPKSGHDTVSWYQQALGQGPQFIFQYYEEEERQRGNFPDRFSGHQFPNYSSELNVNALLLGDSALYLCASSLSLYPGELFFGEGSRLTVL.

To note about this clonotype: This sequence may be a read error, since a much larger clone differs from it by one base. V gene TRBV5-1 combines with J gene TRBJ1-2; D is possibly TRBD1 (5 bases). This CDR3 comprises 15 residues. Germline V lookup: CDR1 SGHRS, CDR2 YFSETQ. Deletions cut 4 bases from V and 8 bases from J, with 21 bases between. The CDR3 nucleotides read TGCGCCAGCAGCCAAGTCCTTGGGACGGAGCGAGGCTACACCTTC. Protein sequence: CASSQVLGTERGYTF.

The chain recombines TRBV7-2 with TRBJ2-5; perhaps TRBD1 as D (6 bases). CDR1 and CDR2 from the germline V gene are SGHTA and FQGNSA. This CDR3 region has 14 residues. V was shortened by 3 bases and J by 5 bases, with 13 bases between the two germline ends. The CDR3 is CASSFQQGAETQYF. The CDR3 coding sequence is TGTGCCAGCAGCTTTCAACAGGGTGCGGAGACCCAGTACTTC.

A few counts support this clonotype. CDR3 sequence: CASSQVWGRLNTEAFF. As DNA, the CDR3 is TGCGCCAGCAGCCAAGTCTGGGGGCGACTGAACACTGAAGCTTTCTTT. The chain has TRBV4-3 and TRBJ1-1; D might be TRBD1 (6 bases). The CDR3 length is 16 residues. Trimming removed 1 base at V and 0 bases at J, with 12 bases between. In germline, CDR1 is LGHNA, CDR2 YSLEER.

The chain links TRBV7-9 to TRBJ1-4; no definite D call. This CDR3 has 16 residues. The V and J ends lost 1 base and 12 bases respectively, with 21 bases between them. Germline CDR1 and CDR2: SEHNR and FQNEAQ (reference sequence). CDR3 residues: CASSLVGQPNTEELFF. CDR3 nucleotide sequence: TGTGCCAGCAGCTTAGTGGGCCAACCGAACACTGAGGAACTGTTTTTT.

The V call is TRBV10-3, the J call TRBJ1-4; D not certain. V lost 2 bases and J 3 bases, leaving 7 bases between the germline ends. From germline, CDR1 is ENHRY and CDR2 SYGVKD. This CDR3 spans 14 amino acids. Written as DNA, the CDR3 is TGTGCCATCAGTGAGATAGGAGCTAATGAAAAACTGTTTTTT. Translating it yields CAISEIGANEKLFF.

This clonotype was found many times. V is TRBV2 and J is TRBJ2-1; TRBD2 is a possible D gene (5 bases). Trimming left V 9 bases short and J 2 bases short, with 8 bases between. The germline V gene has CDR1 SNHLY and CDR2 FYNNEI. The CDR3 consists of 12 residues. The CDR3 loop reads CASLGAYNEQFF. Here the CDR3 DNA reads TGTGCCAGTCTGGGAGCCTACAATGAGCAGTTCTTC.

The chain links TRBV25-1 to TRBJ1-4, with D perhaps TRBD1 (5 bases). V was cut by 7 bases and J by 8 bases, with 11 bases left in between. The CDR3 loop spans 12 amino acids. CDR1 is MGHDK, CDR2 SYGVNS, per germline. CDR3 loop: CASNGDAEKLFF. In DNA, the CDR3 is TGTGCCAGCAATGGGGACGCCGAAAAACTGTTTTTT.

The rearrangement joins TRBV2 to TRBJ2-1; D might be TRBD2 (5 bases). The CDR3 spans 15 residues. V lost 3 bases to trimming and J lost 8 bases, with 17 bases between them. The germline V gene has CDR1 SNHLY and CDR2 FYNNEI. The CDR3 DNA reads TGTGCCAGCAGTGATTTCCCGGGAATCGCATATGAGCAGTTCTTC. As protein: CASSDFPGIAYEQFF.

In regard to this clonotype: One end of the junction fails to match germline, which may point to a read error. This chain uses TRBV5-1 with TRBJ2-3, with D possibly matching TRBD2 (5 bases). The CDR3 totals 14 residues. Germline CDR1 is SGHRS and CDR2 is YFSETQ. The CDR3 region is CASSSDWSTDTQYF. The CDR3 DNA is TGTGCCAGCAGCTCGGACTGGAGCACAGATACGCAGTATTTT.

Regarding this clonotype: The conserved final phenylalanine or tryptophan is absent from the CDR3, which likely points to a read error. The rearrangement joins TRBV27 to TRBJ1-5; D unclear. Trimming removed 6 bases at V and 5 bases at J, with 8 bases between. CDR3 length equals 12 residues. CDR1 is MNHEY and CDR2 is SMNVEV in the germline V gene (reference sequence). CDR3 sequence (DNA): TGTGCCAGCAGCGAGGGTTATCAGCCCCAGCATCTT. Translation gives CASSEGYQPQHL.

The chain links TRBV10-3 to TRBJ1-2; D is undetermined. V lost 0 bases, J lost 0 bases, and 8 bases lay in between. CDR3 length: 15 residues. Germline V gives CDR1 ENHRY, CDR2 SYGVKD. For the CDR3, the DNA is TGTGCCATCAGTGAGTCGGACGCACCTAACTATGGCTACACCTTC. Translating it yields CAISESDAPNYGYTF.

The V call is TRBV7-2, the J call TRBJ1-5; no definite D call. The CDR3 is 17 residues long. Trimming pared 9 bases from V and 2 bases from J, leaving 23 bases between. Germline V gene lookup returns CDR1 SGHTA and CDR2 FQGNSA. The CDR3 coding sequence is TGTGCCAGTAGTAGCTTTACGCGAAGGTTCGGCAATCAGCCCCAGCATTTT. The encoded protein is CASSSFTRRFGNQPQHF. The entire variable domain, with the rest obtained from reference TRBV7-2 and TRBJ1-5, is as follows: GAGVSQSPSNKVTEKGKDVELRCDPISGHTALYWYRQSLGQGLEFLIYFQGNSAPDKSGLPSDRFSAERTGGSVSTLTIQRTQQEDSAVYLCASSSFTRRFGNQPQHFGDGTRLSIL.